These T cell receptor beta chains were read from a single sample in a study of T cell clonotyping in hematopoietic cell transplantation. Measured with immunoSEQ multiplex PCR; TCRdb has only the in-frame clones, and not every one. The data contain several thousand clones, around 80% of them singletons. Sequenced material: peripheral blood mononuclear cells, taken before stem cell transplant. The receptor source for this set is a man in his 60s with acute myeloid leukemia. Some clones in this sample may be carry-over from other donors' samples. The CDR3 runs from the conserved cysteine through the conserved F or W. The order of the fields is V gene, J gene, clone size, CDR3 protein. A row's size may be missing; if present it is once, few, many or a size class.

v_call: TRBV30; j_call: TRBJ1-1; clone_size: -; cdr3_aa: CAWSVGGAGEAFF
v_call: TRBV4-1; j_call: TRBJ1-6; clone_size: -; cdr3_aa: CASSQTGGLDSPLHF
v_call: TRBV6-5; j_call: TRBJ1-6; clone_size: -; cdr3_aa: CASSSRQNNSPLHF
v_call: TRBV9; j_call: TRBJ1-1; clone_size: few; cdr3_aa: CASSVGTGSNTEAFF
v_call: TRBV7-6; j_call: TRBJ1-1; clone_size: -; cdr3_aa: CASSPGGGEMNTEAFF
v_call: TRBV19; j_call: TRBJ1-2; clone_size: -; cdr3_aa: CASSGGRRGYTF
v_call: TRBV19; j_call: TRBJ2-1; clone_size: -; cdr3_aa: CASKAGNAYNEQFF
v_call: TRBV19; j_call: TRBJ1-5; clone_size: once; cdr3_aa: CASSMGRGGSSQPQHF
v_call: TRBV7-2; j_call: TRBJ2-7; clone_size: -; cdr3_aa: CASSWTGVLGEQYF
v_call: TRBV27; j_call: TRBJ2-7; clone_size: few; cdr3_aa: CASSSSGGPYEQYF
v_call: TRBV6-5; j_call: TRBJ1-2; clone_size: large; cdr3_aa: CASSSVGPTYGYTF
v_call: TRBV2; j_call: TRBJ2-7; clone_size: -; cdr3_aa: CASSLVYEQYF
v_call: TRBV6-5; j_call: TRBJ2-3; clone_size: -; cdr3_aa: CASSRGGSGPDTQYF
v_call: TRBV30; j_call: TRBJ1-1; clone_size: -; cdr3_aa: CAWVVDRALGEAFF
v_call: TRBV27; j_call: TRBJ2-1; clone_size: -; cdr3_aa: CASSLSGPNEQFF
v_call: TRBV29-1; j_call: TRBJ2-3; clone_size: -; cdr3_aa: CSVDGNRVSTDTQYF
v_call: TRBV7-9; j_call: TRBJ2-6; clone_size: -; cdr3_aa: CASSLAGTIDGANVLTF
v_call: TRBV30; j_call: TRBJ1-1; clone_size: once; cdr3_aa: CAWSGGTGFAEAFF
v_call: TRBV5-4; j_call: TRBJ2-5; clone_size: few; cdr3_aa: CASSLSGVQETQYF
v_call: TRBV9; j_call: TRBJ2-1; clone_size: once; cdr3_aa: CASSVGASGVYNEQFF
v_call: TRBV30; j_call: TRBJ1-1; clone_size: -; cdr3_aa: CAWSEQTNTEAFF
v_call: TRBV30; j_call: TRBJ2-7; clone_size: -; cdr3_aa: CAWSRGIGQGGEQYF
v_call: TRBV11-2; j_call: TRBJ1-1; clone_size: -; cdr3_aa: CASSFPRDREGPEAFF
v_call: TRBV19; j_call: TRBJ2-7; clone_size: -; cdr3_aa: CASSGGQGLYEQYF
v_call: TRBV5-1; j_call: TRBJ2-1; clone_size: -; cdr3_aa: CASSLTSGRTGGNEQFF
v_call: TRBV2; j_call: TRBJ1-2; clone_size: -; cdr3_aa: CAKQTGNGYTF
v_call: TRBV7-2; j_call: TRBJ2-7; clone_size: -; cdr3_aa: CASSLPGQGFGQYF
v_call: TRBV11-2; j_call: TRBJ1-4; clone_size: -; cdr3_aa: CASSATGLNSEKLFF
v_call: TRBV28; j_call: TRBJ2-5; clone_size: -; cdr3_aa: CASSLAGNRIEVTQYF
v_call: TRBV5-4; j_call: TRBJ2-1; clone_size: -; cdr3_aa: CASSRGGGNAYNEQFF
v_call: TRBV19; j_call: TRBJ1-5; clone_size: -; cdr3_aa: CATRDQGYSNQPQHF
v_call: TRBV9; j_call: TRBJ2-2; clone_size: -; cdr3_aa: CASSVALQSTGELFF
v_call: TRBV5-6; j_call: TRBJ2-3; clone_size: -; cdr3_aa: CASSSSTDTQYF
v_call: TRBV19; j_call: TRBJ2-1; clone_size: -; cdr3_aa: CASRPLAGGNEQFF
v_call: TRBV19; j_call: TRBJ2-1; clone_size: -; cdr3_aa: CASSARTERNEQFF
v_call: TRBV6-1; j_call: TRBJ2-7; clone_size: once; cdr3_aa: CASTFGLAGSYEQYF
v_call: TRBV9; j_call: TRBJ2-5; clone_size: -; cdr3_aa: CASSARLAGGGETQYF
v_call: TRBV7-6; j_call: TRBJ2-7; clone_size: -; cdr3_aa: CASSLDGQGVYEQYF
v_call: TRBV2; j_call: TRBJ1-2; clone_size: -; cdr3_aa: CASSYRGDYGYTF
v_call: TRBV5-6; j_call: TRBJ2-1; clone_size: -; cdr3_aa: CASSLPLAGGYNEQFF
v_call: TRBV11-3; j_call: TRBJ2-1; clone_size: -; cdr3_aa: CASSLGSGTSGSHEQFF
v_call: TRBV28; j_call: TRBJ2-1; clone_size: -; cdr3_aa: CASSLDRGTYNEQFF
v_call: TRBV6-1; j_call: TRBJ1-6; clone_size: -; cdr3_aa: CASRAQGYNSPLHF
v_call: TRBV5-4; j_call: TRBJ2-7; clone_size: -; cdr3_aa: CASSLVASYEQYF